The T cell receptor (beta chain) under discussion was sequenced for a study of blood T cell repertoires in COVID-19. The CDR3 loop spans 13 amino acids. Looked up from germline, CDR1 is MDHEN and CDR2 is SYDVKM. J lost 3 bases, V lost 7 bases, and 5 bases had no gene match. Clones were sequenced by immunoSEQ multiplex PCR, and TCRdb holds only the in-frame ones, with some missing. The sample lists under 150,000 clones, about 83% occurring once. The TCR originated in a woman in her forties with acute or convalescent COVID-19. The sequenced sample was peripheral blood. This sequence joins TRBV28 and TRBJ1-1; 7 bases line up with TRBD1. The CDR3 region is CASKRQGDTEAFF. In DNA, the CDR3 is TGTGCCAGCAAGAGACAGGGAGACACTGAAGCTTTCTTT.